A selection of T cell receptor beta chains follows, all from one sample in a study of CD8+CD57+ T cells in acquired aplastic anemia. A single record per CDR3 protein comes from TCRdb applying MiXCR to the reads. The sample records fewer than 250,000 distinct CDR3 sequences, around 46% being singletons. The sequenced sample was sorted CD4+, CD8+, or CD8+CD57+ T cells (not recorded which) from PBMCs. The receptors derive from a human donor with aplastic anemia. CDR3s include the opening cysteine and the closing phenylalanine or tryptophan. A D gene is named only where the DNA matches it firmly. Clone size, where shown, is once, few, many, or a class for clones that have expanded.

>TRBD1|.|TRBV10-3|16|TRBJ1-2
TGTGCCATCAAGATGTTGGAACAGGGGGCGGACTATGGCTACACCTTC
CAIKMLEQGADYGYTF
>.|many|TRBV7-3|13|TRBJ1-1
TGTGCCAGCAGCTTAATCCAAGGCCGTGAAGCTTTCTTT
CASSLIQGREAFF
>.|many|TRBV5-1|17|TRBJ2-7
TGCGCCAGCAGCTTGACGCTACAGAGACAGAGTCTCCGCGAGCAGTACTTC
CASSLTLQRQSLREQYF
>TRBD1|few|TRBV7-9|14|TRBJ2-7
TGTGCCAGCAGCGCGGGACAGGGGGTCGACGAGCAGTACTTC
CASSAGQGVDEQYF
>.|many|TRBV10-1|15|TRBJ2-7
TGCGCCAGCAGCCCCCCCGGGTTTGGAACACACGAGCAGTACTTC
CASSPPGFGTHEQYF
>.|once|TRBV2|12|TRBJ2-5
TGTGCCAGCAGTGAATGGATGGAGACCCAGTACTTC
CASSEWMETQYF
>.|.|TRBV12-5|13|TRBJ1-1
TGTGCCATCAGTGAGGAACCTAACACTGAAGCTTTCTTT
CAISEEPNTEAFF
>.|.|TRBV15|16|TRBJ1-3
TGTGCCACCAGTCCCTCCGGGGTACTCTCTGGAAACACCATATATTTT
CATSPSGVLSGNTIYF
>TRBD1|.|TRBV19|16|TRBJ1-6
TGTGCCAGTAGCTCATTCACGGGACAGGGTAATTCGCCCCTCCACTTT
CASSSFTGQGNSPLHF
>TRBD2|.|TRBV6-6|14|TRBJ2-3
TGTGCCAGCAGTTCGCGGGGGACCACGGATGCGCAGTATTTT
CASSSRGTTDAQYF
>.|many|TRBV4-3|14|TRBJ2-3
TGCGCCAGCAGCCAAGACGTCACAGAGAATACGCAGTATTTT
CASSQDVTENTQYF
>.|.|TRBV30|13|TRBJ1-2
TGTGCCTGGGACGACGGGGTTAACTATGGCTACACCTTC
CAWDDGVNYGYTF
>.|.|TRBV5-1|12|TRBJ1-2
TGCGCCAGCAGCCAATGGACGGGAGGGGGCACCTTC
CASSQWTGGGTF
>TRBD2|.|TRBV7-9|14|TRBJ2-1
TGTGCTAGCAGCTTAGAAAGCGGGATCAATGAGCAGTTCTTC
CASSLESGINEQFF
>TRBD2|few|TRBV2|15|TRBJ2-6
TGTGCCAGCAGTGTAGCGGGGGATGTGACCAACGTCCTGACTTTC
CASSVAGDVTNVLTF
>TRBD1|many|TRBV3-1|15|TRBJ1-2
TGTGCCAGCAGCCAAGGGGACAGAGATAACTATGGCTACACCTTC
CASSQGDRDNYGYTF
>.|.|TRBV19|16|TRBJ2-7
TGTGCCAGTAGTCGAAGACAGGGAGGCCTTCCCTACGAGCAGTACTTC
CASSRRQGGLPYEQYF
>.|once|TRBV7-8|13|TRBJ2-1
TGTGCCAGCAGCTTGGTCTCCTGCAATGAGCAGTTCTTC
CASSLVSCNEQFF
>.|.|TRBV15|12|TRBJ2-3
TGTGCCACCAGCAGGGAAACAGGGACGCAGTATTTT
CATSRETGTQYF
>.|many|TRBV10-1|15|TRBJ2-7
TGCGCCAGCAGTGTTTTCCGGGATATCGCCTACGAGCAGTACTTC
CASSVFRDIAYEQYF
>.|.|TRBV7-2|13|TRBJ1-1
TGTGCCAGCAGCTGGGCAGGGAACACTGAAGCCTTCTTT
CASSWAGNTEAFF
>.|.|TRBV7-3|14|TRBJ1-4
TGTGCCAGCAGCTTGTGGGCCCGAAATGAAAAACTGTTTTTT
CASSLWARNEKLFF
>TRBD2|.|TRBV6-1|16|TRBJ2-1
TGTGCCAGCAGTTACCTAGCGGGAGTTTCCTACAATGAGCAGTTCTTC
CASSYLAGVSYNEQFF
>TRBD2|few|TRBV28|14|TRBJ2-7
TGTGCCAGCAACGATAGCGGGGACGCCTACGAGCAGTACTTC
CASNDSGDAYEQYF
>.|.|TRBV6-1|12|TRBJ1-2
TGTGCCAGCAGCCAGACAGTCTCTGGAAACACCTTC
CASSQTVSGNTF
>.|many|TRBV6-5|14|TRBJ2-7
TGTGCCAGCAGTTACGGGGACACCACCTACGAGCAGTACTTC
CASSYGDTTYEQYF
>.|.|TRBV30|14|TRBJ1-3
TGTGCCTCCTCGGGGGGGAACTCTGGAAACACCATATATTTT
CASSGGNSGNTIYF
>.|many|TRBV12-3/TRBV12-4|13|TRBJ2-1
TGTGCCAGCAGTTTTACAGGGCGCGGTGAGCAGTTCTTC
CASSFTGRGEQFF
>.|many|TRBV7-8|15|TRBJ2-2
TGTGCCAGCAGCTTAAACAGGGTACCCACCGGGGAGCTGTTTTTT
CASSLNRVPTGELFF
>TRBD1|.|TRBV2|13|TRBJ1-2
TGTGCCAGCAGTGTACGGACAGGGGGCGGCTACACCTTC
CASSVRTGGGYTF
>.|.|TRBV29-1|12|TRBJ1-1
TGCAGCGGACGAGACGGGGACACTGAAGCTTTCTTT
CSGRDGDTEAFF
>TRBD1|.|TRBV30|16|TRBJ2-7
TGTGCCTGGAGTGTACTTATAAGGACAGGGGATCGCGAGCAGTACTTC
CAWSVLIRTGDREQYF
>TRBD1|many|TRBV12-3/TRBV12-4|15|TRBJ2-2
TGTGCCAGCAGTATCGGACAGGGGGCGACCGGGGAGCTGTTTTTT
CASSIGQGATGELFF
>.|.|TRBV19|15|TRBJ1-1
TGTGCCAGTAGGGCCCCGTTCGGAGTGAACACTGAAGCTTTCTTT
CASRAPFGVNTEAFF
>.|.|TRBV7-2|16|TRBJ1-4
TGTGCCAGCAGCTCATTCGACCTTGCAACTAATGAAAAACTGTTTTTT
CASSSFDLATNEKLFF
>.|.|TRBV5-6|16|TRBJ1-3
TGTGCCAGCGGAGGTGGTTTGGCCCTCTCTGGAAACACCATATATTTT
CASGGGLALSGNTIYF
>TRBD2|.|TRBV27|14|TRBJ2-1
TGTGCCAGCAGACGCGCGGGAGGGCGGAATGAGCAGTTCTTC
CASRRAGGRNEQFF
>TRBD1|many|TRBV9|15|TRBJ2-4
TGTGCCAGCAGCGTAGACACAGGGGCGGGAAACATTCAGTACTTC
CASSVDTGAGNIQYF
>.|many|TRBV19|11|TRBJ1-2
TGTGCCAGTAGTACCGACTATGGCTACACCTTC
CASSTDYGYTF
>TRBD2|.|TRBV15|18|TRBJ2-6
TGTGCCACCAGTACTCCCGGACTAGCGGGCTCTGGGGCCAACGTCCTGACTTTC
CATSTPGLAGSGANVLTF
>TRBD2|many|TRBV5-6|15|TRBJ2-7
TGTGCCAGCAGTCCGACTAGCGGGAGTTCTTGGGAGCAGTACTTC
CASSPTSGSSWEQYF
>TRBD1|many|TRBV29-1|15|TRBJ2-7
TGCAGCGTTGAAGCAGGGACAGGGGATTTCTACGAGCAGTACTTC
CSVEAGTGDFYEQYF
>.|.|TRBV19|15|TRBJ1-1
TGTGCCAGTACACCTTGGACGGGGGATAAGACTGAAGCTTTCTTT
CASTPWTGDKTEAFF
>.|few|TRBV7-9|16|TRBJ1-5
TGTGCCAGCAGCTCGGGACCCACAAGCGGCAATCAGCCCCAGCATTTT
CASSSGPTSGNQPQHF
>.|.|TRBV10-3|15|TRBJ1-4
TGTGCCATCAGCTCTGGGGGCAACCTTAATGAAAAACTGTTTTTT
CAISSGGNLNEKLFF
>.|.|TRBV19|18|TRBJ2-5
TGTGCCAGTAGTATAGTCCCAAGGAGACGGTTCAGCAATCAGCCCCAGTACTTC
CASSIVPRRRFSNQPQYF
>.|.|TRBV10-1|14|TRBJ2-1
TGCGCCAGCAGACGGGTCGAAGGACGGGATGAGCAGTTCTTC
CASRRVEGRDEQFF
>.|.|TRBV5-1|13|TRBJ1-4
TGCGCCAGCAGGGGGGACACGGATGAAAAACTGTTTTTT
CASRGDTDEKLFF
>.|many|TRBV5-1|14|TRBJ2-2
TGCGCCAGCAGCGACACTAGAAACACCGGGGAGCTGTTTTTT
CASSDTRNTGELFF
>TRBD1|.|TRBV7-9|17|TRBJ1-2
TGCGCCAGCAGCCAAGATCGAACGGAGACAGGGGGCTGGGGCTACACCTTC
CASSQDRTETGGWGYTF
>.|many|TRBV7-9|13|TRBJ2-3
TGTGCCGGACAGTATGAGGGGACAAGTACGCAGTATTTT
CAGQYEGTSTQYF
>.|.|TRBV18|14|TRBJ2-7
TGTGCCAGCTCACCGCCGTGGGGTACCCACGAGCAGTACTTC
CASSPPWGTHEQYF
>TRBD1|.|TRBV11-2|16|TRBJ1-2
TGTGCCAGCTCACAGGACAGGGAATCACATAGAGTGGGCTACACCTTC
CASSQDRESHRVGYTF
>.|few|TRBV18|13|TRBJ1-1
TGTGCCAGCTCACCACCAGCAGGGACCGAAGCTTTCTTT
CASSPPAGTEAFF
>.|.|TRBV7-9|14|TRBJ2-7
TGTGCCAGCAGTACAAGACGGAACTCCTACGAGCAGTACTTC
CASSTRRNSYEQYF
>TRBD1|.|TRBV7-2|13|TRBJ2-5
TGTGCCAGCAGCCTGGGACAGGCAGAGACCCAGTACTTC
CASSLGQAETQYF
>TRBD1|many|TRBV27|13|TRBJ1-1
TGTGCCAGCAGGGACAGGGCACGGACTGAAGCTTTCTTT
CASRDRARTEAFF
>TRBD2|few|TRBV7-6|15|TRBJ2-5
TGTGCCAGCAGCTCAGAGCTAGCGGATTCGGAGACCCAGTACTTC
CASSSELADSETQYF